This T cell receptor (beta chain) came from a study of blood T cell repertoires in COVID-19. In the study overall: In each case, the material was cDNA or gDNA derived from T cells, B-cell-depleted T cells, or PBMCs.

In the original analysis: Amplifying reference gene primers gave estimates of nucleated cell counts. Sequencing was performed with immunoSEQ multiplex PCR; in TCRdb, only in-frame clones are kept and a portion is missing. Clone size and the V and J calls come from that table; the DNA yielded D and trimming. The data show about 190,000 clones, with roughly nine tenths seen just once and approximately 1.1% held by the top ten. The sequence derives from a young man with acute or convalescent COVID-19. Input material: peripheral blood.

CDR3 in DNA: TGCGCCAGCAGCTTGGCTGGGGGGTCCGGCTATGGCTACACCTTC. This codes for CASSLAGGSGYGYTF. The chain is built from TRBV5-1 and TRBJ1-2; maybe TRBD1 (5 bases). CDR1 and CDR2 (germline): SGHRS, YFSETQ. V gave up 0 bases and J gave up 4 bases, with 13 bases separating them. This CDR3 region has 15 residues.